This T cell receptor (beta chain) was sequenced for a study of siplizumab effects on memory and regulatory T cells. Per individual sample, approximately 100,000 TCR templates were assayed. The table came from immunoSEQ multiplex PCR; TCRdb's copy has only in-frame clones and leaves some out. The table has 70,000 or so clones, more than 80% seen once. General study findings and limits: Memory cells that were CD4+ and unstimulated gave rise to alloreactive sequences, which siplizumab significantly reduced. The study found naive T cells seemingly more diverse than memory cells and seemingly major alloresponse contributors.

Deletions cut 2 bases from V and 2 bases from J, with 8 bases between. The CDR3 is made up of 14 amino acids. Per the germline V gene, CDR1 is SNHLY and CDR2 is FYNNEI. A remark on this clone: What it binds is unknown.

The sequence was obtained from a human donor in good health. Sequenced material: CD8+ T cells sorted from blood. The chain employs TRBV2 and TRBJ2-3; D gene ambiguous. The CDR3 here is CASSESPHTDTQYF. The CDR3 coding sequence is TGTGCCAGCAGTGAATCCCCCCACACAGATACGCAGTATTTT.